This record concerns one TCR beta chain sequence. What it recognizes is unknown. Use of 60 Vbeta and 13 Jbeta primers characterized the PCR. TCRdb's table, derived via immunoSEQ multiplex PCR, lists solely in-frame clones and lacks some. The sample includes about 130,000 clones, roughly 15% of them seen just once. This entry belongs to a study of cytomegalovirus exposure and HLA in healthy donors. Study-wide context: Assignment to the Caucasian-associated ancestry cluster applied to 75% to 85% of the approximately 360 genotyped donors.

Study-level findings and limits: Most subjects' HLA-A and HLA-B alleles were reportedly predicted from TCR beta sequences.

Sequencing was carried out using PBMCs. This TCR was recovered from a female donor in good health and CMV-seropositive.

As DNA, the CDR3 is TGTGCCAGCAGCCGCAGACAGTCTACTTACGAGCAGTACTTC. This gives the protein CASSRRQSTYEQYF. V usage is TRBV7-2 and J usage is TRBJ2-7; tentative D call: TRBD1 (5 bases). Germline loops: CDR1 SGHTA, CDR2 FQGNSA. The CDR3 has 14 amino acids. The ends were cut back, 5 bases at V and 4 bases at J, with 15 bases in the middle.